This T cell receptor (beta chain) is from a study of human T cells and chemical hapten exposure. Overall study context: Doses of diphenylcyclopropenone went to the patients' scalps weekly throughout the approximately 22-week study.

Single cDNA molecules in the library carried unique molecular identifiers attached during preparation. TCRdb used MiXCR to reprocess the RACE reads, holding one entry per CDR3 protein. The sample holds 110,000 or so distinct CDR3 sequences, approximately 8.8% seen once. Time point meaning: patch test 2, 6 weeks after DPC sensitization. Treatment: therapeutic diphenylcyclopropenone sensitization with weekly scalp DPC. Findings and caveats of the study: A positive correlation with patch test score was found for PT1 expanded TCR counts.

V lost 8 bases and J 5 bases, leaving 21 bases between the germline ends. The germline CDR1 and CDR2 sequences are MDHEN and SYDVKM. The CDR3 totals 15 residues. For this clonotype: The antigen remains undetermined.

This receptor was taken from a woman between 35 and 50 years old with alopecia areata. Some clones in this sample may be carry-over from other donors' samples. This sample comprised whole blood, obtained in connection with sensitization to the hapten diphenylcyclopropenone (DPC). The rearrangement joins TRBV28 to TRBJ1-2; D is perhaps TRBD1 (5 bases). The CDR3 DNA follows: TGTGCCAGCCGGTCCCAGGGCAGGGAAGGATATGGCTACACCTTC. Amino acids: CASRSQGREGYGYTF.